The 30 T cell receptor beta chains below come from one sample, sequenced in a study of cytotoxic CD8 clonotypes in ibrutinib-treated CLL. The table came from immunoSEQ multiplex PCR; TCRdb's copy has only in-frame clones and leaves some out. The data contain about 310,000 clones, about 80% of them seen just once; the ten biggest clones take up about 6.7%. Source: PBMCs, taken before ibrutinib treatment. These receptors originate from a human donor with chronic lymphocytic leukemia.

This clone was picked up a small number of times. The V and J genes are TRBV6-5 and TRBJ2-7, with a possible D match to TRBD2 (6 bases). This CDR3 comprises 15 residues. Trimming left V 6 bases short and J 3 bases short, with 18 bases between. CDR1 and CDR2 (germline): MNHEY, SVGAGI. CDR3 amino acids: CASRETGTVGYEQYF. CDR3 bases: TGTGCCAGCAGAGAGACCGGGACTGTCGGCTACGAGCAGTACTTC.

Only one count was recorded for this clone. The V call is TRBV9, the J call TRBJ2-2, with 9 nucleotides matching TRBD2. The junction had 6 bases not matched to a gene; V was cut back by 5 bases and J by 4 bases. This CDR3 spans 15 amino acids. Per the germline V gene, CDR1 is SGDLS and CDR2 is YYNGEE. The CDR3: CASRQLAGSTGELFF. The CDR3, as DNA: TGTGCCAGCAGGCAACTAGCGGGTTCCACCGGGGAGCTGTTTTTT.

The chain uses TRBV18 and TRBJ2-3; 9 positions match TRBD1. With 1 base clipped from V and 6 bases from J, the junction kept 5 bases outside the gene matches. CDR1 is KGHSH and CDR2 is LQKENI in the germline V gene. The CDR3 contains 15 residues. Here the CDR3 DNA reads TGTGCCAGCTCACCACGGGACAGGGTATCGGATACGCAGTATTTT. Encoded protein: CASSPRDRVSDTQYF.

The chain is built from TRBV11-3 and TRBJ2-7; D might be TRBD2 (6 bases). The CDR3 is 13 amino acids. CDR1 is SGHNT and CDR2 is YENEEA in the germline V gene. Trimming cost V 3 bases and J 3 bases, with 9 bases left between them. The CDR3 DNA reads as TGTGCCAGCAGCTTGGGGGGAGACTACGAGCAGTACTTC. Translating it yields CASSLGGDYEQYF.

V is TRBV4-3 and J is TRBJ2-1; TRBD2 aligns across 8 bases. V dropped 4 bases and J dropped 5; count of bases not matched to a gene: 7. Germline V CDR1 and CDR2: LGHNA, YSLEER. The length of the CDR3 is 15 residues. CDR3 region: CASSRLLAADNEQFF. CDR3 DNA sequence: TGCGCCAGCAGCCGTTTACTAGCGGCAGACAATGAGCAGTTCTTC.

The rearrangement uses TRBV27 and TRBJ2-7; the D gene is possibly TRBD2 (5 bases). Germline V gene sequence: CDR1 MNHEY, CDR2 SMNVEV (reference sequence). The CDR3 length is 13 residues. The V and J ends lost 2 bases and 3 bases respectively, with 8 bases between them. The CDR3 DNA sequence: TGTGCCAGCAGTTTAACTAGTATCTACGAGCAGTACTTC. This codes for CASSLTSIYEQYF.

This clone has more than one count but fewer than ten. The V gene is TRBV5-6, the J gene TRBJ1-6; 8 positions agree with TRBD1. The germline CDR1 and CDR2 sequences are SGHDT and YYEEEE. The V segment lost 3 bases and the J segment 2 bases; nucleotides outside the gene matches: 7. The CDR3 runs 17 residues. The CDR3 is CASSSGQGRTYNSPLHF. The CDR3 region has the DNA TGTGCCAGCAGCTCCGGACAGGGTAGGACCTATAATTCACCCCTCCACTTT.

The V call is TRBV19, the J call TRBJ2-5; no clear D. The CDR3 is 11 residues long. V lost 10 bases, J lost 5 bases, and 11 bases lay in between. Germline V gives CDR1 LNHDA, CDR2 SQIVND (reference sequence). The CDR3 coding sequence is TGTGCCACCAGTATGACGGAGACCCAGTACTTC. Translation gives CATSMTETQYF. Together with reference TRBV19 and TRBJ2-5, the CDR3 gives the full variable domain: DGGITQSPKYLFRKEGQNVTLSCEQNLNHDAMYWYRQDPGQGLRLIYYSQIVNDFQKGDIAEGYSVSREKKESFPLTVTSAQKNPTAFYLCATSMTETQYFGPGTRLLVL.

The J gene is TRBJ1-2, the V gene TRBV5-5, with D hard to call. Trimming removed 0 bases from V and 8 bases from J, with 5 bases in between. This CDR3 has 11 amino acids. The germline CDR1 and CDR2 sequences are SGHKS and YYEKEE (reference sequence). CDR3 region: CASSLDAGYTF. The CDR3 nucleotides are TGTGCCAGCAGCTTGGACGCGGGCTACACCTTC.

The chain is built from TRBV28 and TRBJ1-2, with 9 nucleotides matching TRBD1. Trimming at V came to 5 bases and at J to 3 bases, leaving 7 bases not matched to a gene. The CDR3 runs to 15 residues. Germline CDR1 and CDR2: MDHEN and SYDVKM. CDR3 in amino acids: CASSTPGQGHYGYTF. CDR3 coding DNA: TGTGCCAGCAGTACTCCGGGACAGGGCCACTATGGCTACACCTTC.

The CDR3 nucleotides are TGTGCCAGTAGGAGAGAGAGGAGCACAGATACGCAGTATTTT. Its protein is CASRRERSTDTQYF. The genes are TRBV19 and TRBJ2-3; the D is unclear. This CDR3 is 14 amino acids long. V lost 6 bases and J 0 bases, leaving 10 bases between the germline ends. Germline CDR1 is LNHDA and CDR2 is SQIVND (reference sequence). The entire variable domain, with the rest obtained from reference TRBV19 and TRBJ2-3, is as follows: DGGITQSPKYLFRKEGQNVTLSCEQNLNHDAMYWYRQDPGQGLRLIYYSQIVNDFQKGDIAEGYSVSREKKESFPLTVTSAQKNPTAFYLCASRRERSTDTQYFGPGTRLTVL.

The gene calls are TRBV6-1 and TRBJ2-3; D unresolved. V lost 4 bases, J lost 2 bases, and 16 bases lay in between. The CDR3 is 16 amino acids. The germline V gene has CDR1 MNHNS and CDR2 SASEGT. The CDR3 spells CASSGASQGHTDTQYF. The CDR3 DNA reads TGTGCCAGCAGTGGAGCCAGCCAAGGGCACACAGATACGCAGTATTTT.

CDR3 sequence reads: CASSLAANYEQYF. The CDR3 DNA is TGTGCCAGCAGCTTAGCGGCCAACTACGAGCAGTACTTC. The chain carries TRBV7-2 and TRBJ2-7, with D unclear. The CDR3 extends over 13 amino acids. Trimming removed 0 bases at V and 3 bases at J, with 6 bases between. Germline CDR1 is SGHTA and CDR2 is FQGNSA.

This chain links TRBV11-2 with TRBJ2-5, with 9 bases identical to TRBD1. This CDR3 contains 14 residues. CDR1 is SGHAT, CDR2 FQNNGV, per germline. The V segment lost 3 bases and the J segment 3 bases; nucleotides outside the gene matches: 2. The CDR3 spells CASSLRTGEETQYF. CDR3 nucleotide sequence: TGTGCCAGCAGCTTGAGGACAGGGGAAGAGACCCAGTACTTC. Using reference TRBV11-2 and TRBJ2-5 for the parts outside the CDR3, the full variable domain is EAGVAQSPRYKIIEKRQSVAFWCNPISGHATLYWYQQILGQGPKLLIQFQNNGVVDDSQLPKDRFSAERLKGVDSTLKIQPAKLEDSAVYLCASSLRTGEETQYFGPGTRLLVL.

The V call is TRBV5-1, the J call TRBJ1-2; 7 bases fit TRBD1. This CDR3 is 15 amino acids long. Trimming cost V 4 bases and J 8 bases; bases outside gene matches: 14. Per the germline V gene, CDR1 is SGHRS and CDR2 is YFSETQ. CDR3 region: CASSPGQAVLGGYTF. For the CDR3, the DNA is TGCGCCAGCAGCCCTGGACAGGCCGTCCTGGGAGGCTACACCTTC.

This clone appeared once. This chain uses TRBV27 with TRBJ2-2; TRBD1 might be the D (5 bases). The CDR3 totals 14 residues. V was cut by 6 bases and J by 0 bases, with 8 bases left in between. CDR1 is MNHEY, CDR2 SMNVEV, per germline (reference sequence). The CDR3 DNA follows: TGTGCCAGCAGCCCAGGGACGAACACCGGGGAGCTGTTTTTT. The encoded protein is CASSPGTNTGELFF.

CDR3 loop: CASSLGSGNYGYTF. CDR3 bases: TGTGCCAGCAGCTTAGGGTCGGGGAACTATGGCTACACCTTC. The chain uses TRBV13 and TRBJ1-2, with D uncertain. The CDR3 length is 14 residues. Trimming removed 0 bases at V and 2 bases at J, with 7 bases between. Per the germline V gene, CDR1 is PRHDT and CDR2 is FYEKMQ (reference sequence).

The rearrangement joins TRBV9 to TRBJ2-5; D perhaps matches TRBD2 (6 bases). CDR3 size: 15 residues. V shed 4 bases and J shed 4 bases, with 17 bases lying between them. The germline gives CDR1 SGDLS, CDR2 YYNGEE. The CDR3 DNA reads TGTGCCAGCAGCCCCACCGGGGGACCGGGAGAGACCCAGTACTTC. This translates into CASSPTGGPGETQYF.

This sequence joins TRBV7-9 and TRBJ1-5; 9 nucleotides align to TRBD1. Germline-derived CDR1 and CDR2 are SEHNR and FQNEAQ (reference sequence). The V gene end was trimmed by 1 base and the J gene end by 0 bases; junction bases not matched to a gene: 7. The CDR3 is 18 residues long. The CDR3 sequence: CASSLGGTGRHSNQPQHF. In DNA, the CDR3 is TGTGCCAGCAGCTTAGGAGGGACAGGGCGACATAGCAATCAGCCCCAGCATTTT.

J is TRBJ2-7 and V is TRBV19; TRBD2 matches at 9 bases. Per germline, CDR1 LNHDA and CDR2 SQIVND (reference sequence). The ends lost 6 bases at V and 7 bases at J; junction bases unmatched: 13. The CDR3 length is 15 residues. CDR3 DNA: TGTGCCAGTAGCGTACTAGCGGGTGGCTCCGGAGAGCAGTACTTC. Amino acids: CASSVLAGGSGEQYF.

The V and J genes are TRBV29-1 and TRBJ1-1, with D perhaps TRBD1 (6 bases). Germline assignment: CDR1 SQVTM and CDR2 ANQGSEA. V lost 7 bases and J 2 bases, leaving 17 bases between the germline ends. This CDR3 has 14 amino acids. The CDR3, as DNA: TGCAGCGCCGAGTGGGGGGCGTTCAACACTGAAGCTTTCTTT. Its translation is CSAEWGAFNTEAFF.

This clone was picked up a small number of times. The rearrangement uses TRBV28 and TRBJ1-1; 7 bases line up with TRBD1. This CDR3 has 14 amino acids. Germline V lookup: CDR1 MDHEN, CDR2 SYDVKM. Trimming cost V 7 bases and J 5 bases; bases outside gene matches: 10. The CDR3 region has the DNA TGTGCCAGCACCTCCCCGACAGGGAGGACTGAAGCTTTCTTT. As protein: CASTSPTGRTEAFF.

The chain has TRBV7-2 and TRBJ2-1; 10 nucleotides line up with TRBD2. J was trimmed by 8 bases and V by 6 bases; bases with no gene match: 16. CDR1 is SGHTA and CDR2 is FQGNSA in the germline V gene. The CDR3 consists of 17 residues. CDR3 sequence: CASSPRGRSGRAHEQFF. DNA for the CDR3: TGTGCCAGCAGTCCTCGGGGGAGGAGCGGGAGGGCCCATGAGCAGTTCTTC.

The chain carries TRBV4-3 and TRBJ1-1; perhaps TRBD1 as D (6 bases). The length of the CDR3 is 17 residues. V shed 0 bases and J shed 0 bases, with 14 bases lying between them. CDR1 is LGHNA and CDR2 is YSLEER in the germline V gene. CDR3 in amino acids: CASSQDLDRNMNTEAFF. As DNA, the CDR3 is TGCGCCAGCAGCCAAGATCTCGACAGGAATATGAACACTGAAGCTTTCTTT.

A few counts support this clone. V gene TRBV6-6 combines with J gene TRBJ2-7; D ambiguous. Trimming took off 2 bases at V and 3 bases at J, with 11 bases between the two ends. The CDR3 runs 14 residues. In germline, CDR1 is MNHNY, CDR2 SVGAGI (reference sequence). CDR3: CASSYDVNDYEQYF. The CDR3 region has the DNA TGTGCCAGCAGTTACGACGTGAACGACTACGAGCAGTACTTC.

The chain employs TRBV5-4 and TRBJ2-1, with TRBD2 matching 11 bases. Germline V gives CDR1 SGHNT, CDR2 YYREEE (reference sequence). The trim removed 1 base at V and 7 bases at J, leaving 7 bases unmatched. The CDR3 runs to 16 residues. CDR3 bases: TGTGCCAGCAGCTTGCCTAGCGGGAGGAACCTAAATGAGCAGTTCTTC. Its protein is CASSLPSGRNLNEQFF.

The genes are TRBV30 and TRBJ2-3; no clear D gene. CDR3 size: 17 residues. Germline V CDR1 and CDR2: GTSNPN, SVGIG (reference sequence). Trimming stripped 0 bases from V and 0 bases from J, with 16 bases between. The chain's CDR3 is CAWSVLPPDTSTDTQYF. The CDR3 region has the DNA TGTGCCTGGAGTGTACTCCCCCCAGATACTAGCACAGATACGCAGTATTTT.

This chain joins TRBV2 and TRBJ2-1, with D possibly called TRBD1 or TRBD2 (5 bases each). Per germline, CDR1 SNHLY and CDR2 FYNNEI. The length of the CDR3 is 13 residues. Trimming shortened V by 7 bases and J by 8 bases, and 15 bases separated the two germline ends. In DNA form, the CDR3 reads TGTGCCAGCAATTCTGACTGGGACCATGAGCAGTTCTTC. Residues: CASNSDWDHEQFF.

Written as DNA, the CDR3 is TGTGCCAGCAGCGCGGACGAAGGTGGCACTGAAGCTTTCTTT. It specifies CASSADEGGTEAFF. This chain joins TRBV2 and TRBJ1-1; the D is unclear. This CDR3 has 14 residues. Trimming cost V 6 bases and J 4 bases, with 15 bases left between them. Germline assignment: CDR1 SNHLY and CDR2 FYNNEI.

The CDR3 coding sequence is TGTGCCAGCAGCGGGACAGGGGACTTGTATCAGCCCCAGCATTTT. Translated, it gives CASSGTGDLYQPQHF. The V and J genes are TRBV9 and TRBJ1-5; 9 positions agree with TRBD1. Unmatched junction bases numbered 6, after V lost 3 bases and J lost 5 bases. This CDR3 has 15 residues. CDR1 is SGDLS and CDR2 is YYNGEE in the germline V gene.